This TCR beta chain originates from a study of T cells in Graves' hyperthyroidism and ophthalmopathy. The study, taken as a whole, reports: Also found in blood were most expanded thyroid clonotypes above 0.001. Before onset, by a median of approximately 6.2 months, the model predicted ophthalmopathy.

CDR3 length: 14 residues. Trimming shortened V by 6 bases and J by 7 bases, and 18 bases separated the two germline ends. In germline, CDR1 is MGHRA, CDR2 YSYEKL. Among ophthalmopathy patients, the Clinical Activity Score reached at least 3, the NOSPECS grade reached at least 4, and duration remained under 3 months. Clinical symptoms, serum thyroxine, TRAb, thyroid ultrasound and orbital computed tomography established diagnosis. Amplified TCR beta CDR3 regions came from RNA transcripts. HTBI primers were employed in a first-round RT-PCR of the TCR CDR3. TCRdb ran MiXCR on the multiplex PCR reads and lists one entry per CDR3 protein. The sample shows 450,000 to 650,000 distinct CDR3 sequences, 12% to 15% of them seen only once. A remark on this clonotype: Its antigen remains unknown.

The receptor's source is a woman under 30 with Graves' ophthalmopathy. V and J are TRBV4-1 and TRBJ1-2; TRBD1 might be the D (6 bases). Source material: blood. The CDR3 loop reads CASSQPLGAPGYTF. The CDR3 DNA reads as TGCGCCAGCAGTCAACCCTTGGGGGCTCCTGGCTACACCTTC.